This T cell receptor beta chain was recovered during a study of patients and donors after allogeneic stem cell transplantation. Germline assignment: CDR1 SGHTA and CDR2 FQGTGA. The CDR3 covers 18 residues. Trimming removed 5 bases from V and 4 bases from J; junction bases left unmatched: 8. TCRdb re-analysed the RT-PCR reads in MiXCR, keeping a single row per CDR3 protein. The data show fewer than 500,000 distinct CDR3 sequences, roughly 17% seen once. The sample comprised blood, either unsorted or a sorted T cell fraction (not recorded which). The chain combines TRBV7-3 with TRBJ2-1; 16 nucleotides match TRBD2. The TCR originated in a human donor who was either an allogeneic HSCT recipient or a stem cell or donor lymphocyte infusion donor (not recorded which). It is not recorded whose cells these are; they may come from a transplant donor. The CDR3 DNA reads TGTGCCAGCAGCCCCGGACAGGGACTAGCGGGAGGGTACAATGAGCAGTTCTTC. Amino acids: CASSPGQGLAGGYNEQFF.